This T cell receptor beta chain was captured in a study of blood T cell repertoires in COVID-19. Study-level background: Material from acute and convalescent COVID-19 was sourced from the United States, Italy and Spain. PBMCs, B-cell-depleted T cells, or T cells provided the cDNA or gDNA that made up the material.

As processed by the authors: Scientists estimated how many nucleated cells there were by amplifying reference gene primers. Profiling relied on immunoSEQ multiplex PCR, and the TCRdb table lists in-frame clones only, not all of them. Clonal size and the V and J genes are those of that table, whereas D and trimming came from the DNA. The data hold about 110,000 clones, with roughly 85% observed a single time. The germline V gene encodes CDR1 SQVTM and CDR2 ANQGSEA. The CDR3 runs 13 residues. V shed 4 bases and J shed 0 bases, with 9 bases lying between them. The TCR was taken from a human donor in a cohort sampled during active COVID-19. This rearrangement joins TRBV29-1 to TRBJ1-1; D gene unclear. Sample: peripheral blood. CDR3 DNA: TGCAGCGTTGCTAGCAGATTGAACACTGAAGCTTTCTTT. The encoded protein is CSVASRLNTEAFF.